This T cell receptor (beta chain) was identified in a study of shared clonotypes between healthy human individuals. Background on the study: Plates per donor: three CD4 naive, three CD4 memory, two CD8 naive, one CD8 memory. Study results and limitations: As a rule, naive subsets had a larger estimated richness than memory subsets.

The table came from immunoSEQ multiplex PCR; TCRdb's copy has only in-frame clones and leaves some out. The table records about 1.4 million clones, over 95% of them present only once. With respect to this clone: The antigen is unknown.

V gave up 3 bases and J gave up 2 bases; unmatched junction bases: 3. Germline CDR1 reads SGHDT; CDR2 reads YYEEEE. This CDR3 spans 14 amino acids. Material for sequencing was naive CD4+ T cells sorted from blood. Stated subset: CD45RA+ positively selected. This chain joins TRBV5-6 and TRBJ2-7; 9 nucleotides agree with TRBD2. The sequence was collected from a man in his thirties or forties in good health. The CDR3 protein is CASSSLAGTYEQYF. CDR3 nucleotides: TGTGCCAGCAGCTCGCTAGCGGGAACCTACGAGCAGTACTTC.